The 21 T cell receptor beta chains below come from one sample, sequenced in a study of identical twins (dated by TCRdb to about 2016). Libraries were made using 5' RACE. The listed sequencing device is Illumina HiSeq 2000. Using fastp at Q25 and MiXCR, TCRdb reprocessed the public reads and kept productive beta chains. Each entry is one CDR3 protein sequence, shown with its most common DNA and genes. Here the sample has some 900,000 distinct CDR3 sequences; around 12% occur a single time. Together, the top ten hold around 1.6% of the sample. The same sample was also used in a study of yellow fever vaccine responses in identical twins.

The sample comprised PBMCs. These receptors came from a woman in her late teens or twenties in good health.

This clonotype was seen more than once but under ten times. This rearrangement joins TRBV18 to TRBJ2-7; 9 bases fit TRBD1. CDR3 length: 13 amino acids. Looked up from germline, CDR1 is KGHSH and CDR2 is LQKENI. V gave up 3 bases and J gave up 5 bases; unmatched junction bases: 2. CDR3 nucleotide sequence: TGTGCCAGCTCACCGGGACAGGGTCACGAGCAGTACGTC. It codes for CASSPGQGHEQYV.

This CDR3 reads CSVVGNLAKNIQYF. The CDR3 DNA reads as TGCAGCGTTGTAGGGAATCTAGCCAAAAACATTCAGTACTTC. The chain employs TRBV29-1 and TRBJ2-4; D is unclear. Germline loops: CDR1 SQVTM, CDR2 ANQGSEA. With 4 bases removed from V and 0 bases from J, the gap between germline ends came to 10 bases. The CDR3 is 14 residues long. Filled out from reference TRBV29-1 and TRBJ2-4, the complete variable domain reads SAVISQKPSRDICQRGTSLTIQCQVDSQVTMMFWYRQQPGQSLTLIATANQGSEATYESGFVIDKFPISRPNLTFSTLTVSNMSPEDSSIYLCSVVGNLAKNIQYFGAGTRLSVL.

This clonotype was seen a few times. The CDR3 spells CASRVGLAGPAPHNEQFF. The CDR3 bases are TGCGCCAGCAGAGTGGGACTAGCTGGCCCAGCCCCACACAATGAGCAGTTCTTC. This chain uses TRBV5-1 with TRBJ2-1, with 9 bases identical to TRBD2. V was pared by 5 bases and J by 5 bases, with 17 bases of the junction left unmatched. This CDR3 contains 18 residues. Germline assignment: CDR1 SGHRS and CDR2 YFSETQ.

J is TRBJ2-7 and V is TRBV2; tentatively, D is TRBD1 (5 bases). This CDR3 has 16 amino acids. The V end lost 7 bases, the J end lost 6 bases, and 25 bases lay between the germline ends. Per germline, CDR1 SNHLY and CDR2 FYNNEI. The CDR3 nucleotides are TGTGCCAGCATGACCTCTTGGGGCATCCTTTCCGTCGAGCAGTACGTC. It specifies CASMTSWGILSVEQYV.

This chain joins TRBV27 and TRBJ1-1; no clear D. The CDR3 consists of 13 residues. V gave up 5 bases and J gave up 8 bases, with 15 bases separating them. CDR1 and CDR2 (germline): MNHEY, SMNVEV (reference sequence). The chain's CDR3 is CASSVTQRREAFF. The CDR3 DNA is TGTGCCAGCAGTGTCACACAAAGGCGGGAAGCTTTCTTT.

This sequence joins TRBV6-5 and TRBJ2-2; D tentatively fits TRBD1 or TRBD2 (6 bases each). With 0 bases removed from V and 4 bases from J, the gap between germline ends came to 18 bases. Per the germline V gene, CDR1 is MNHEY and CDR2 is SVGAGI. The CDR3 runs to 18 residues. Written as DNA, the CDR3 is TGTGCCAGCAGTTACTCGCTAGGGGGGTGTCTCCTCACCGGGGAGCTGTTTTTT. This encodes CASSYSLGGCLLTGELFF.

A few counts support this clonotype. This chain links TRBV29-1 with TRBJ1-2, with a weak D call TRBD1 (5 bases). Between the trimmed V and J ends, which lost 8 bases and 4 bases, there was a span of 11 bases. The germline CDR1 and CDR2 sequences are SQVTM and ANQGSEA. The CDR3 spans 11 residues. The CDR3 DNA reads TGCAGCACCTTTGGGGGCTATGGCTACACCTTC. Translation gives CSTFGGYGYTF.

This clonotype was counted only a few times. The V call is TRBV5-1, the J call TRBJ2-2; 7 bases line up with TRBD1. Germline V gene data show CDR1 as SGHRS and CDR2 as YFSETQ. V dropped 3 bases and J dropped 7; count of bases not matched to a gene: 9. There are 15 residues in the CDR3. The CDR3 region has the DNA TGCGCCAGCAGCTCAACAGGGGTCTCGTACGGGGAGCTGTTTTTT. This encodes CASSSTGVSYGELFF.

This clonotype occurred a few times. This rearrangement joins TRBV12-3 or TRBV12-4 to TRBJ1-5, with TRBD1 as a possible D gene (5 bases). The CDR3 is made up of 14 amino acids. V was shortened by 3 bases and J by 8 bases, with 14 bases between the two germline ends. CDR3 amino acids: CASSFMRGVEPQHF. CDR3 sequence (DNA): TGTGCCAGCAGTTTTATGAGGGGCGTCGAGCCCCAGCATTTT.

This clonotype was picked up many times. The chain combines TRBV6-1 with TRBJ2-3, with unresolved D. The CDR3 runs 13 residues. Germline lookup yields CDR1 MNHNS and CDR2 SASEGT. The V gene lost 5 bases and the J gene lost 2 bases, with 8 bases spanning the gap. The CDR3 loop is CASSRRNTDTQYF. As DNA, the CDR3 is TGTGCCAGCAGTAGGAGAAACACAGATACGCAGTATTTT.

V usage is TRBV3-1 and J usage is TRBJ2-7; the match to TRBD2 covers 11 bases. In germline, CDR1 is LGHDT, CDR2 YNNKEL (reference sequence). Trimming at V came to 4 bases and at J to 4 bases, leaving 6 bases not matched to a gene. The CDR3 sequence is 15 residues long. CDR3 sequence: CASSPPGLAVYEQYF. CDR3 sequence (DNA): TGTGCCAGCAGCCCACCGGGACTAGCGGTATACGAGCAGTACTTC.

There are a few counts of this clonotype. The gene calls are TRBV20-1 and TRBJ1-2; possibly TRBD1 for D (5 bases). CDR1 and CDR2 from the germline V gene are DFQATT and SNEGSKA (reference sequence). Trimming took off 0 bases at V and 13 bases at J, with 18 bases between the two ends. The CDR3 contains 13 residues. DNA for the CDR3: TGCAGTGCTAGAGACGAACTGGGTAATGGGGGCACCTTC. Its protein is CSARDELGNGGTF.

This clonotype was found once. At one end the junction does not follow the germline gene, possibly because of a read error. The chain uses TRBV28 and TRBJ2-1, with TRBD2 matching 8 bases. Germline CDR1 is MDHEN and CDR2 is SYDVKM. This CDR3 has 15 amino acids. Here the CDR3 DNA reads TGTGCCAGCAGTTTAGGGACTAGTAATTACAATGTGCAGTTCTTC. Amino acids: CASSLGTSNYNVQFF.

This chain joins TRBV7-2 and TRBJ2-2, with TRBD2 identical over 8 bases. The CDR3 has 14 amino acids. Germline CDR1 SGHTA, CDR2 FQGNSA. The ends lost 5 bases at V and 4 bases at J; junction bases unmatched: 3. The CDR3 DNA follows: TGTGCCAGCAGCGAAACTAGCGGCACCGGGGAGCTGTTTTTT. It yields the protein CASSETSGTGELFF.

The chain joins TRBV15 to TRBJ1-6; 9 bases are a match to TRBD1. V shed 1 base, J shed 11 bases, and the junction held 9 bases outside the gene matches. The CDR3 is 16 amino acids. Germline assignment: CDR1 LNHNV and CDR2 YYDKDF (reference sequence). CDR3 coding DNA: TGTGCCACCAGCAGAGGAGGGACAGGGAACCAGGCACCCCTCCACTTT. Encoded protein: CATSRGGTGNQAPLHF.

Only a few counts were recorded for this clonotype. The rearrangement joins TRBV7-9 to TRBJ2-3; D not certain. Per the germline V gene, CDR1 is SEHNR and CDR2 is FQNEAQ (reference sequence). V lost 0 bases and J lost 5, with 9 bases in between. The CDR3 has 14 residues. CDR3 residues: CASSLARVGDTQYF. DNA of the CDR3: TGTGCCAGCAGCTTAGCAAGGGTAGGAGATACGCAGTATTTT.

The chain couples TRBV7-9 to TRBJ1-5; D gene uncertain. CDR1 and CDR2 (germline): SEHNR, FQNEAQ (reference sequence). V was cut by 0 bases and J by 2 bases, with 11 bases left in between. The CDR3 spans 16 residues. The CDR3 protein is CASSLATLGGNQPQHF. Here the CDR3 DNA reads TGTGCCAGCAGCTTAGCCACTTTGGGAGGCAATCAGCCCCAGCATTTT.

This clonotype was found many times. The genes are TRBV24-1 and TRBJ2-1, with no clear D. The CDR3 has 12 amino acids. Trimming left V 3 bases short and J 9 bases short, with 8 bases between. Germline CDR1 KGHDR, CDR2 SFDVKD. CDR3: CATSDTGLEQFF. CDR3 DNA sequence: TGTGCCACCAGTGATACCGGGCTTGAGCAGTTCTTC.

In this sample, this clonotype turned up many times. The chain has TRBV6-5 and TRBJ1-2; no definite D call. Trimming shortened V by 0 bases and J by 4 bases, and 9 bases separated the two germline ends. This CDR3 comprises 14 residues. Germline CDR1 and CDR2: MNHEY and SVGAGI. The CDR3 is CASSYSRVSYGYTF. The CDR3 nucleotides read TGTGCCAGCAGTTACTCAAGAGTATCCTATGGCTACACCTTC.

The chain has TRBV29-1 and TRBJ2-2; TRBD2 might be the D (5 bases). V lost 4 bases and J lost 8, with 8 bases in between. The CDR3 has 11 amino acids. CDR1 is SQVTM and CDR2 is ANQGSEA in the germline V gene. The CDR3, as DNA: TGCAGCGTTGGTCGGGAAGGGGAGCTGTTTTTT. It specifies CSVGREGELFF.

This clonotype was observed a handful of times. This chain links TRBV7-8 with TRBJ2-1; TRBD2 matches 14 bases. Germline loops: CDR1 SGHVS, CDR2 FQNEAQ. J lost 15 bases, V lost 5 bases, and 9 bases had no gene match. CDR3 length: 14 amino acids. CDR3 amino acids: CASSPGLAGGLPFF. CDR3 nucleotide sequence: TGTGCCAGCAGCCCAGGACTAGCGGGAGGATTACCGTTCTTC.